The clone carrying this TCR beta chain came up a few times. Its specificity is not known. This sample was taken from a study of CD8 T cells in Susac syndrome. For the study at large: Of the sequenced Susac syndrome patients, more than five had active disease and 8 or 9 were in remission. Whole-study findings and limits: The authors found no clonal expansion in Susac syndrome CD4+ T cell repertoires.

Random hexamers were used to reverse transcribe roughly 0.45 to 1 ug of RNA. An immunoSEQ multiplex PCR amplified TCR beta CDR3 over 54 Vbeta and 13 Jbeta. TCRdb re-called the immunoSEQ multiplex PCR reads through MiXCR, storing one row per CDR3 protein. Of tens of thousands of distinct CDR3 sequences in the sample, around 93% were seen once. Germline CDR1 LGHNA, CDR2 YSLEER. Trimming cost V 6 bases and J 4 bases, with 10 bases left between them. The CDR3 is 14 amino acids. The sequence was obtained from a human donor with Susac syndrome. Material for sequencing was CD4+ T cells from PBMCs. The chain joins TRBV4-3 to TRBJ2-6; possible D gene TRBD1, 5 bases. The CDR3 DNA reads TGCGCCAGCAGTCCAGGGAAAGGGGCCAACGTCCTGACTTTC. Residues: CASSPGKGANVLTF.